This T cell receptor (beta chain) was identified in a study of T cells after yellow fever vaccination (dated by TCRdb to the late 2010s). About the investigation overall: The SMART-Seq v4 Ultra Low Input RNA kit was used to prepare libraries from fractions with low cell numbers. To track T-cell clones before and after primary and booster YFV17D yellow fever vaccination, bulk TCR alpha and beta repertoires were sequenced longitudinally. Two healthy male donors, one aged 18 to 29 and one aged 30 to 40 years, made up the cohort. Blood was collected at multiple timepoints before and after primary and secondary immunization, and bulk PBMC replicates and cell subsets were isolated. Study-wide findings and limitations: Because only a couple of donors were included in the study, the extent to which the findings can be generalized is limited. Compared with the primary T-cell response, the secondary T-cell response was weaker but faster, peaking on day 5 rather than day 15. Computational filtering was required because FACS-sorted repertoires could contain abundant contaminating clonotypes from the bulk population. A small fraction of clonotypes appeared in both the CD4 and CD8 compartments, likely as a result of convergent recombination. After the booster, most of the clones that had expanded following primary vaccination were detected again (almost 98% of CD4 and around 90% of CD8), which suggests that memory was broadly maintained.

This specimen's treatment or condition label, interpreted: live attenuated yellow fever vaccine strain. At each blood-draw timepoint, two biological replicates of bulk PBMCs were collected. A standard Ficoll-Paque protocol was used to isolate PBMCs from peripheral blood. TriZol was used to extract RNA from bulk PBMCs, CD4 and CD8 fractions, and dextramer-positive and dextramer-negative fractions. According to the germline V gene, CDR1 reads MNHNS and CDR2 reads SASEGT. The cysteine opens and the phenylalanine closes a CDR3 of 16 amino acids. Kept here is only the CDR3 DNA, which spans 48 bases and is read in frame from base 1. The V end loses 7 bases and the J end loses 1 base, and a stretch of 16 bases separates them. The sequencer was an Illumina NovaSeq 6000. TCR cDNA was synthesized by 5'RACE template switching, through which a universal primer site and unique molecular identifiers were introduced. Priming for cDNA synthesis came from both the TCR alpha and TCR beta constant segments. Libraries were amplified in two PCR steps, with sample barcodes and sequencing adapters added in the second step. Libraries were sequenced on Illumina HiSeq 2500 (2x100 bp) or NovaSeq (2x150 bp). Per the original workflow: MIGEC was used to demultiplex reads and collapse the reads into UMI consensus sequences, and MiXCR was used for V(D)J alignment. Vaccine-responding clonotypes were defined with edgeR using replicate PBMC samples, requiring FDR below 0.01 and a log2 fold change above 5 up to day 15. CD4 or CD8 identity was assigned to each bulk clonotype according to whether the clonotype was present at higher abundance in the sequenced CD4 repertoire or the sequenced CD8 repertoire. TCRdb handled the public reads itself, with Q25 trimming in fastp and clone calling in MiXCR, and kept productive beta chains. Entries that share a CDR3 protein sequence are merged under the most common genes and DNA. In this record, the V and J calls reflect TCRdb's handling and not the investigators' own analysis. The sample includes some 390,000 distinct CDR3 sequences, with roughly a sixth observed a single time. In total, the top ten clones hold roughly a sixth of the sample.

Concerning this clonotype: Its antigen is currently not known. No clone much larger than this one lies a single base away; base qualities are absent.

This TCR was recovered from a man between 18 and 35 years old who received the YFV17D yellow fever vaccine. Recombination joined TRBV6-1 with TRBJ1-4, with TRBD1 as a weak D call on 5 bases. The sample was PBMCs, taken before the yellow fever booster vaccination. The CDR3 protein sequence reads: CASTRRQGQTNEKLFF. The bases are TGTGCCAGCACCCGCCGGCAGGGCCAAACTAATGAAAAACTGTTTTTT.